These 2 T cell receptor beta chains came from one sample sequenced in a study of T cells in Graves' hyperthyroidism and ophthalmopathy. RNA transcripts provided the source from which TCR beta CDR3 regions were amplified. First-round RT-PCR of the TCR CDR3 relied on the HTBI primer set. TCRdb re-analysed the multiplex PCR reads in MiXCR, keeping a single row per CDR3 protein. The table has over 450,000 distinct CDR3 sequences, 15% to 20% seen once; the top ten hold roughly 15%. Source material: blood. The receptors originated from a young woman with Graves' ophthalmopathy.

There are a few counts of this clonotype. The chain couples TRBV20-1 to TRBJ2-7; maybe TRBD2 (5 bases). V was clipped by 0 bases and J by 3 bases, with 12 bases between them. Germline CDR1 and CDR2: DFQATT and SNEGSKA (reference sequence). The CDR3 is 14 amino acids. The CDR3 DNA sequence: TGCAGTGCTAGAGATGGGAGAACCAACTACGAGCAGTACTTC. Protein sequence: CSARDGRTNYEQYF.

Here the CDR3 reads CASSFKQGGGTGELFF. The CDR3 bases are TGTGCCAGCAGTTTTAAACAGGGAGGAGGCACCGGGGAGCTGTTTTTT. The chain combines TRBV6-5 with TRBJ2-2; TRBD1 or TRBD2 may be the D gene (6 bases each). The germline V gene has CDR1 MNHEY and CDR2 SVGAGI. The V end lost 4 bases, the J end lost 4 bases, and 16 bases lay between the germline ends. This CDR3 region has 16 residues.